This entry is about one T cell receptor (beta chain). The antigen is not known. The CDR3 runs 16 residues. Germline CDR1 reads MNHNS; CDR2 reads SASEGT. Trimming cost V 3 bases and J 6 bases; bases outside gene matches: 10. These data are taken from a study of shared clonotypes between healthy human individuals. Study-wide results and caveats: A generally larger estimated richness was seen in naive subsets than in memory subsets.

Data came from immunoSEQ multiplex PCR; TCRdb stores just in-frame clones and leaves some out. Of millions of clones listed, 95% are singletons. Sequenced input: naive CD4+ T cells sorted from blood. Subset noted: CD45RA+ positively selected. The TCR originated in a young man in good health. The gene calls are TRBV6-1 and TRBJ2-3; 9 bases fit TRBD1. For the CDR3, the DNA is TGTGCCAGCAGTGATGCGGACAGGGGTTTTCTGGATACGCAGTATTTT. It specifies CASSDADRGFLDTQYF.